The T cell receptor beta chain under discussion was sequenced for a study of shared clonotypes between healthy human individuals. Study-wide results and limits: Despite large depth, sorted-subset datasets appeared incompletely sequenced. Only blood was sampled, and tissue TCR repertoires likely differ from blood ones.

The CDR3 consists of 16 residues. The V gene end was trimmed by 6 bases and the J gene end by 4 bases; junction bases not matched to a gene: 7. Germline CDR1 LNHDA, CDR2 SQIVND (reference sequence). Using immunoSEQ multiplex PCR, the repertoire was profiled, and TCRdb retains in-frame clones only, with some absent. Of approximately 1,000,000 clones in the sample, approximately 80% were seen once. Concerning this clone: Its specificity is unknown.

The V gene is TRBV19, the J gene TRBJ2-5; 14 positions agree with TRBD2. Sequenced: memory CD4+ T cells from PBMCs. Specified subset: CD45RA-negative fraction. This clonotype originated in a man aged 18 to 35 in good health. Some clones in this sample may be carry-over from other donors' samples. CDR3 in DNA: TGTGCCAGTAGAAATCAGGGACTAGCGGGAGCAGAGACCCAGTACTTC. This encodes CASRNQGLAGAETQYF. Drawing the rest from reference TRBV19 and TRBJ2-5, the complete variable domain is DGGITQSPKYLFRKEGQNVTLSCEQNLNHDAMYWYRQDPGQGLRLIYYSQIVNDFQKGDIAEGYSVSREKKESFPLTVTSAQKNPTAFYLCASRNQGLAGAETQYFGPGTRLLVL.